These 9 T cell receptor beta chains were all obtained from the same sample, sequenced in a study of blood T cell repertoires in COVID-19. The method was immunoSEQ multiplex PCR; TCRdb's version includes in-frame clones alone and lacks a portion of them. This sample has approximately 150,000 clones; 88% occur once, and the top ten carry roughly a tenth. The sample taken for sequencing was peripheral blood. Receptor source: a man aged 55 to 70 with active or convalescent COVID-19.

This chain joins TRBV19 and TRBJ2-3, with D perhaps matching TRBD1 (6 bases). CDR1 and CDR2 from the germline V gene are LNHDA and SQIVND (reference sequence). V was shortened by 3 bases and J by 4 bases, with 17 bases between the two germline ends. The CDR3 consists of 16 residues. CDR3 DNA sequence: TGTGCCAGTAGTATGTTTCAGGGGAGAGGTGCAGATACGCAGTATTTT. Protein product: CASSMFQGRGADTQYF.

The chain combines TRBV11-3 with TRBJ1-4, with TRBD1 matching over 8 bases. The length of the CDR3 is 18 residues. Trimming took 1 base from V and 4 from J; bases not matched to a gene: 11. Germline CDR1 SGHNT, CDR2 YENEEA. The CDR3 region is CASSLGVRGRRNNEKLFF. Here the CDR3 DNA reads TGTGCCAGCAGCTTAGGGGTCAGGGGGCGCCGAAATAATGAAAAACTGTTTTTT.

The V gene is TRBV19, the J gene TRBJ2-7; 9 nucleotides match TRBD1. CDR1 and CDR2 (germline): LNHDA, SQIVND (reference sequence). CDR3 length equals 14 residues. Trimming removed 7 bases from V and 1 base from J; junction bases left unmatched: 5. DNA for the CDR3: TGTGCCAGTAATACGGGACAGGGATCCTACGAGCAGTACTTC. Protein: CASNTGQGSYEQYF.

The V and J genes are TRBV6-1 and TRBJ1-3; TRBD1 might be the D (5 bases). The CDR3 spans 16 residues. Germline V gene data show CDR1 as MNHNS and CDR2 as SASEGT. Trimming removed 1 base at V and 1 base at J, with 11 bases between. In DNA, the CDR3 is TGTGCCAGCAGTGAAGAGTGGGGGGGGTCTGGAAACACCATATATTTT. It codes for CASSEEWGGSGNTIYF.

J is TRBJ2-3 and V is TRBV7-2, with D hard to call. The CDR3 totals 14 residues. Germline V gene lookup returns CDR1 SGHTA and CDR2 FQGNSA. V was cut by 3 bases and J by 0 bases, with 7 bases left in between. CDR3 DNA sequence: TGTGCCAGCAGCTTTAGATGGAGCACAGATACGCAGTATTTT. This codes for CASSFRWSTDTQYF.

The chain combines TRBV9 with TRBJ1-2; 7 positions agree with TRBD1. V shed 2 bases, J shed 7 bases, and the junction held 2 bases outside the gene matches. The germline V gene encodes CDR1 SGDLS and CDR2 YYNGEE. This CDR3 contains 12 residues. The CDR3 sequence is CASSVTGFGYTF. For the CDR3, the DNA is TGTGCCAGCAGCGTGACAGGGTTTGGCTACACCTTC.

The V call is TRBV7-9, the J call TRBJ2-2, with D maybe TRBD2 (6 bases). V was shortened by 3 bases and J by 5 bases, with 13 bases between the two germline ends. The CDR3 spans 15 residues. Looked up from germline, CDR1 is SEHNR and CDR2 is FQNEAQ (reference sequence). CDR3 region: CASSFRDFGTGELFF. The CDR3 DNA is TGTGCCAGCAGCTTCCGGGACTTCGGGACCGGGGAGCTGTTTTTT. The whole variable domain, filled in from reference TRBV7-9 and TRBJ2-2, reads DTGVSQNPRHKITKRGQNVTFRCDPISEHNRLYWYRQTLGQGPEFLTYFQNEAQLEKSRLLSDRFSAERPKGSFSTLEIQRTEQGDSAMYLCASSFRDFGTGELFFGEGSRLTVL.

This clone occurred once. The V call is TRBV5-4, the J call TRBJ2-7; 8 bases align to TRBD1. Germline CDR1 reads SGHNT; CDR2 reads YYREEE (reference sequence). After removal of 4 bases from V and 6 bases from J, the junction contained 3 bases not matched to a gene. CDR3 length: 12 residues. In DNA, the CDR3 is TGTGCCAGCAGCGTCGACAGGGGCGAGCAGTACTTC. Residues: CASSVDRGEQYF. The full variable domain, in which reference TRBV5-4 and TRBJ2-7 provide the parts outside the CDR3, is ETGVTQSPTHLIKTRGQQVTLRCSSQSGHNTVSWYQQALGQGPQFIFQYYREEENGRGNFPPRFSGLQFPNYSSELNVNALELDDSALYLCASSVDRGEQYFGPGTRLTVT.

The chain recombines TRBV6-1 with TRBJ2-7; D not resolved. Trimming cost V 1 base and J 0 bases, with 7 bases left between them. CDR3 length: 14 amino acids. Germline lookup yields CDR1 MNHNS and CDR2 SASEGT. The CDR3 nucleotides read TGTGCCAGCAGTGAAGGGCCGTCCTCCTACGAGCAGTACTTC. It is translated as CASSEGPSSYEQYF.